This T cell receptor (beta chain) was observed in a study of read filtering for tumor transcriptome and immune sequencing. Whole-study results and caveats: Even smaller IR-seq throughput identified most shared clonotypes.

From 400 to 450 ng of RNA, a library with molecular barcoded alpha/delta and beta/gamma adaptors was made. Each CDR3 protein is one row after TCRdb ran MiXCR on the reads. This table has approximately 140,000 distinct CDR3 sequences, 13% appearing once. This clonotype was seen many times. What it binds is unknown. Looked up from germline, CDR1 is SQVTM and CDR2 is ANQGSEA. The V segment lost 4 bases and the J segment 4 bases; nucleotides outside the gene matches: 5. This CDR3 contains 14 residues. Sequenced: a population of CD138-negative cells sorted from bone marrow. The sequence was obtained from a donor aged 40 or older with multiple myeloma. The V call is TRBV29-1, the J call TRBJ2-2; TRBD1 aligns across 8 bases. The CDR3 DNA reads TGCAGCGTTGCCCTGACAGGGGTCACCGGGGAGCTGTTTTTT. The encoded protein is CSVALTGVTGELFF.